This T cell receptor (beta chain) stems from a study of blood T cells in healthy people across ages. A sample-barcoded 5' primer and a J-beta primer mix were used in a second PCR of about 7 to 12 cycles. From the 5' RACE reads, TCRdb called clonotypes with MiXCR, one entry per CDR3 protein. The data contain about 1.8 million distinct CDR3 sequences, 49% of them singletons. This clonotype occurred a few times. V gave up 5 bases and J gave up 5 bases; unmatched junction bases: 13. This CDR3 comprises 17 residues. Germline V gene data show CDR1 as SGHAT and CDR2 as FQNNGV. The source is a woman aged 40 to 50 in good health. The sequenced sample was blood. The chain recombines TRBV11-2 with TRBJ2-1, with 9 bases aligning to TRBD2. CDR3 DNA sequence: TGTGCCAGCAGCCCCCTTAGCGGGGGAGCTCACGACAATGAGCAGTTCTTC. This encodes CASSPLSGGAHDNEQFF. The full variable domain, in which reference TRBV11-2 and TRBJ2-1 provide the parts outside the CDR3, is EAGVAQSPRYKIIEKRQSVAFWCNPISGHATLYWYQQILGQGPKLLIQFQNNGVVDDSQLPKDRFSAERLKGVDSTLKIQPAKLEDSAVYLCASSPLSGGAHDNEQFFGPGTRLTVL.